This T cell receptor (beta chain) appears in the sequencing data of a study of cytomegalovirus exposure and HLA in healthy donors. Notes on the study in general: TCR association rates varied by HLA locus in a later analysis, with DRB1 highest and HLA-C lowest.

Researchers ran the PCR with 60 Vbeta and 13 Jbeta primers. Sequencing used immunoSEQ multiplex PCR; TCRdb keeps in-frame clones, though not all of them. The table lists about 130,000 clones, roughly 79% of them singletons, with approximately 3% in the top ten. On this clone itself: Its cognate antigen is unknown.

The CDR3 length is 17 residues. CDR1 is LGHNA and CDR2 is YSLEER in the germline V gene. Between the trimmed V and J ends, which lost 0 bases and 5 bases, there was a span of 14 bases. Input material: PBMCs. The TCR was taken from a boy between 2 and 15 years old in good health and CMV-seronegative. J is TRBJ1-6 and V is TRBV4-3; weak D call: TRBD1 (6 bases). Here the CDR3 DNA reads TGCGCCAGCAGCCAAGATCAAGGGGGAAAGAATAATTCACCCCTCCACTTT. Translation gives CASSQDQGGKNNSPLHF.